The present T cell receptor (beta chain) was sequenced within a study of blood T cell repertoires in COVID-19. Across the whole study: Specimens from acute and convalescent COVID-19 originated in the United States, Italy and Spain.

Authors' methods: Amplification with reference gene primers provided the estimates of nucleated cell counts. The assay was immunoSEQ multiplex PCR, and TCRdb's table has in-frame clones only and misses some. That table is the source of V, J and clone size, and D and trimming were worked out from the DNA. The table includes around 140,000 clones, roughly 80% detected once. V was trimmed by 1 base and J by 9 bases, leaving 13 bases between them. The length of the CDR3 is 14 residues. The germline V gene has CDR1 LNHDA and CDR2 SQIVND (reference sequence). This clone was seen a few times. The chain couples TRBV19 to TRBJ2-1, with TRBD1 as a possible D gene (7 bases). This clonotype originated in a woman aged 45-60 years with active or convalescent COVID-19. The specimen sequenced was peripheral blood. CDR3 loop: CASSIGFQGGEQFF. CDR3 in DNA: TGTGCCAGTAGTATAGGCTTCCAGGGGGGTGAGCAGTTCTTC.